The clone carrying this T cell receptor (beta chain) was seen more than once but under ten times. The target antigen is unknown. This entry is derived from a study of OX40 agonist ivuxolimab in advanced cancers. Overall study context: Cancers in dose escalation were hepatocellular, melanoma, renal cell and head and neck.

The table came from immunoSEQ multiplex PCR; TCRdb's copy has only in-frame clones and leaves some out. The sample carries under 40,000 clones, 65% to 80% recorded once. V was pared by 7 bases and J by 2 bases, with 9 bases between. The CDR3 has 12 residues. Per germline, CDR1 MNHNY and CDR2 SVGAGI (reference sequence). The study's findings and limits: Some patients without response likewise showed low normalized clonal expansion. At doses 0.1 to 3.0 mg/kg, CD4+ and CD8+ clones expanded. The study found that CD8+ T cells averaged more expanded clones than CD4+.

The V call is TRBV6-6, the J call TRBJ2-7; D uncertain. Sample: CD4+ or CD8+ T cells sorted from blood, taken in a trial of the OX40 agonist ivuxolimab. The TCR originated in an adult with an advanced solid tumor such as melanoma, head and neck, liver or kidney cancer. As DNA, the CDR3 is TGTGCCAGCACCGACGGGCCCTACGAGCAGTACTTC. Translation gives CASTDGPYEQYF.